A single TCR beta chain is shown here with its context. The data originate from a study of blood T cell repertoires in COVID-19. Per the original methods: Estimation of nucleated cell counts was performed using reference gene primer amplification. The repertoire was sequenced with immunoSEQ multiplex PCR; TCRdb's copy has only in-frame clones and lacks some. The V and J calls and clone size were taken over from that table, and D and trimming were inferred from the DNA. Among 150,000 to 200,000 clones listed, around 89% were seen once. The TCR sequence derives from a man in his forties or fifties with active or convalescent COVID-19. Sequenced sample: peripheral blood.

The CDR3 region is CSVARTLNTEAFF. CDR3 DNA sequence: TGCAGCGTTGCCCGGACTTTGAACACTGAAGCTTTCTTT. The chain couples TRBV29-1 to TRBJ1-1, with D uncertain. CDR1 is SQVTM and CDR2 is ANQGSEA in the germline V gene. CDR3 length: 13 amino acids. V was trimmed by 4 bases and J by 0 bases, leaving 9 bases between them.